The T cell receptor (beta chain) under discussion was sequenced for a study of CD8+ T cells in alopecia areata (dated 2018 in TCRdb). Regarding the complete study: Treated patients were enrolled in an open-label pilot trial of oral tofacitinib, 5 to 10 mg twice daily, for moderate-to-severe alopecia areata. Tofacitinib was administered for 6 to 18 months, and 6 months of follow-up off drug were then conducted to assess delayed response and recurrence. In treated patients, disease severity was measured using the SALT score, which gives the percentage of scalp surface area affected. The study used high-throughput TCRbeta sequencing to examine T cell clonal expansion in alopecia areata, in both the C3H/HeJ mouse model and human patients. Scalp tissue and sorted CD4+ and CD8+ peripheral blood T cells from patchy and totalis/universalis alopecia areata patients and from healthy controls were covered by human TCRbeta sequencing. Biopsies were taken from tofacitinib-treated patients at baseline and again at 4 and 24 weeks into treatment, and several of those patients also had a later scalp biopsy. Clonality in the scalp was compared among normal scalp (n=4), patchy alopecia areata scalp (n=8), and alopecia totalis/universalis scalp (n=8). The RNA source kit depended on sample type: the PAXgene miRNA kit for fixed scalp, the miRNeasy kit for PBMCs, and the RNeasy kit for mouse skin. TCRbeta CDR3 regions were amplified by immunoSEQ multiplex PCR using 35 Vbeta forward and 13 Jbeta reverse primers.

Library preparation was by the immunoSEQ multiplex PCR assay. To provide template for TCR sequencing, every sample had RNA extracted and reverse transcribed into cDNA. SuperScript III was used to make first-strand cDNA, primed with a 2:1 mix of oligo-dT and random hexamers. A synthetic immune receptor repertoire was used to assess amplification bias, and residual bias was removed computationally. In the source study's methods: Raw reads were preprocessed for error removal, and CDR3 was defined according to IMGT conventions as running from the conserved cysteine to phenylalanine. Clonality was computed as 1 minus the Shannon entropy, with the entropy normalized by log2 of the number of productive unique TCRs. Scalp TCRbeta sequences were cross-referenced with sorted blood CD4 and CD8 repertoires so that the CD4 or CD8 identity of scalp clones could be inferred. TCRdb carries this immuneACCESS record with in-frame sequences only. Its versions omit some clonotypes, under half of them owing to an unresolved V gene in the studies checked, with the rest unexplained. Clone size and the V and J calls come from that table; the DNA yielded D and trimming. The table for this sample lists 120,000 to 150,000 clones; 86% of them were counted only once. The ten most abundant clones make up around 14% of the sample.

Points on this clone: Its antigen is unknown. No quality values exist for individual bases; no much larger clone is one base distant.

General conclusions and limits of the study: Compared with normal scalp, lesional scalp, particularly in alopecia totalis/universalis, had higher clonality and more expanded CD8+ clones, which suggests antigenic drive. Compared with mice, TCR sequences shared between patients were less clear, possibly partly because of HLA diversity across the patient population. Tofacitinib significantly decreased scalp clonality and the number of expanded CD8+ clones among the top 100 scalp clones. During tofacitinib treatment, many expanded lesional clones stuck around in both scalp and blood, and this persistence may partly explain why relapse happens after treatment is stopped. Resident alphabeta T cells in normal human skin are also sequenced, complicating scalp TCR repertoire analysis, unlike mouse skin dominated by gammadelta T cells. The treated cohort was small, with a single nonresponder, so links between baseline CD8+ expansion and response need larger studies.

The sample's time point label, decoded: around 28 days on oral tofacitinib. Per the publication, the treatment or condition label means: oral pan-JAK inhibitor, 5-10 mg twice daily. From alopecia areata patients, peripheral blood was collected along with lesional scalp punch biopsies. PBMCs were isolated by density centrifugation and stained for CD3, CD4 and CD8, after which CD4+ and CD8+ T cells were sorted on a FACSAria. The CDR3 runs 12 residues from the cysteine to the phenylalanine. Of all the DNA, just the CDR3 is kept, 36 bases in frame from base 1. V is pared back by 5 bases and J by 6 bases, with 9 bases lying between the germline termini. For CDR1 and CDR2, the germline V gene lists SGHRS and YFSETQ.

Here the sequenced sample was CD8+ T cells sorted from blood, taken at week 4, from a patient treated with tofacitinib. This receptor was identified in a human donor with alopecia areata. This chain joins TRBV5-1 to TRBJ2-1; the D gene identity is not certain. Read as DNA, the sequence is TGCGCCAGCAGTCAGGACGGCAATGAGCAGTTCTTC. Its product reads: CASSQDGNEQFF.